These 31 T cell receptor beta chains were sequenced from one sample in a study of shared clonotypes between healthy human individuals. The data were produced by immunoSEQ multiplex PCR, yet TCRdb's version contains in-frame clones alone and is incomplete. The sample lists some 2,500,000 clones; around 93% were seen once. Sequenced material: naive CD4+ T cells from PBMCs. Stated subset: CD45RA+ positively selected. The source is a man aged 18 to 30 in good health. Some clones in this sample may be carry-over from other donors' samples.

The V gene is TRBV7-8, the J gene TRBJ2-7; 11 bases are shared with TRBD2. CDR3 length equals 15 residues. From germline, CDR1 is SGHVS and CDR2 FQNEAQ. V gave up 8 bases and J gave up 4 bases; unmatched junction bases: 10. This chain's CDR3 is CASSRSGLADYEQYF. The CDR3 coding sequence is TGTGCCAGCTCACGCTCGGGACTAGCGGATTACGAGCAGTACTTC.

The chain carries TRBV9 and TRBJ2-4, with unresolved D. This CDR3 is 15 amino acids long. Trimming stripped 0 bases from V and 6 bases from J, with 13 bases between. In germline, CDR1 is SGDLS, CDR2 YYNGEE. The CDR3 loop is CASSVGLPRSNIQYF. The CDR3, as DNA: TGTGCCAGCAGCGTAGGGTTGCCCAGATCAAACATTCAGTACTTC.

This clone came up once. The chain has TRBV5-1 and TRBJ2-5; possibly TRBD1 for D (6 bases). V gave up 4 bases and J gave up 5 bases, with 15 bases separating them. Germline values: CDR1 SGHRS, CDR2 YFSETQ. The CDR3 covers 14 residues. DNA for the CDR3: TGCGCCAGCAGCCGAACAGGGATGGAGGAGACCCAGTACTTC. It yields the protein CASSRTGMEETQYF.

The chain couples TRBV28 to TRBJ1-3; D not certain. V dropped 2 bases and J dropped 0 bases, with 8 bases sitting between them. The CDR3 consists of 15 residues. Germline CDR1 and CDR2: MDHEN and SYDVKM. CDR3 in DNA: TGTGCCAGCAGTTTAGGATCGGACTCTGGAAACACCATATATTTT. It translates to CASSLGSDSGNTIYF.

In the case of this clone: The same CDR3 also results from other DNA sequences found in this sample. This chain joins TRBV7-3 and TRBJ2-3, with D perhaps TRBD2 (7 bases). This CDR3 contains 16 residues. Per the germline V gene, CDR1 is SGHTA and CDR2 is FQGTGA. V dropped 5 bases and J dropped 2 bases, with 17 bases sitting between them. The CDR3 spells CASSLLGGASTDTQYF. CDR3 in DNA: TGTGCCAGCAGCCTCCTTGGGGGGGCATCCACAGATACGCAGTATTTT.

V usage is TRBV2 and J usage is TRBJ2-1, with D perhaps given as TRBD1 or TRBD2 (5 bases each). The ends were cut back, 6 bases at V and 9 bases at J, with 21 bases in the middle. The CDR3 consists of 15 residues. Germline loops: CDR1 SNHLY, CDR2 FYNNEI. The CDR3 DNA reads TGTGCCAGCAGCCTACCGGGACCCACCCAGGGTGAGCAGTTCTTC. Translating it yields CASSLPGPTQGEQFF.

The chain employs TRBV18 and TRBJ2-7, with D uncertain. CDR1 KGHSH and CDR2 LQKENI come from the germline V gene. CDR3 length equals 14 residues. V lost 2 bases, J lost 0 bases, and 8 bases lay in between. The CDR3 nucleotides are TGTGCCAGCTCACCAGTCAGCCTCTCCTACGAGCAGTACTTC. Its protein product is CASSPVSLSYEQYF.

This clone was seen once. This chain joins TRBV6-1 and TRBJ2-1, with no clear D. Germline CDR1 reads MNHNS; CDR2 reads SASEGT. The CDR3 consists of 11 residues. V lost 7 bases, J lost 8 bases, and 9 bases lay in between. The CDR3 reads CASKTRDEQFF. The CDR3 nucleotides are TGTGCCAGCAAGACCCGCGATGAGCAGTTCTTC.

This chain joins TRBV29-1 and TRBJ2-7; D may be TRBD2 (6 bases). Germline-derived CDR1 and CDR2 are SQVTM and ANQGSEA. Deletions cut 7 bases from V and 2 bases from J, with 12 bases between. The length of the CDR3 is 12 residues. The CDR3 is CSALGGAYEQYF. CDR3 bases: TGCAGCGCCCTGGGGGGAGCCTACGAGCAGTACTTC.

The chain recombines TRBV4-3 with TRBJ2-7; D not certain. The V and J ends lost 0 bases and 0 bases respectively, with 6 bases between them. This CDR3 is built from 14 residues. Germline V CDR1 and CDR2: LGHNA, YSLEER. The CDR3 protein is CASSQDGYSYEQYF. CDR3 nucleotide sequence: TGCGCCAGCAGCCAAGATGGGTACTCCTACGAGCAGTACTTC.

J is TRBJ1-1 and V is TRBV5-6, with D possibly TRBD1 on 5 matching bases. This CDR3 region has 15 residues. Germline V gene data show CDR1 as SGHDT and CDR2 as YYEEEE. Trimming cost V 4 bases and J 3 bases, with 16 bases left between them. This CDR3 is CASSHQGFWDTEAFF. CDR3 nucleotide sequence: TGTGCCAGCAGCCACCAGGGCTTTTGGGACACTGAAGCTTTCTTT.

V and J are TRBV30 and TRBJ2-1; TRBD2 might be the D (5 bases). This CDR3 contains 15 residues. V was trimmed by 0 bases and J by 4 bases, leaving 13 bases between them. CDR1 and CDR2 (germline): GTSNPN, SVGIG (reference sequence). CDR3 loop: CAWSVLGGQYNEQFF. CDR3 sequence (DNA): TGTGCCTGGAGTGTACTTGGCGGGCAGTACAATGAGCAGTTCTTC.

This clone was seen just once. The chain is built from TRBV11-1 and TRBJ2-5; D is unclear. V was clipped by 5 bases and J by 5 bases, with 9 bases between them. CDR3 length equals 12 residues. From germline, CDR1 is SGHAT and CDR2 FQDESV (reference sequence). The CDR3 DNA follows: TGTGCCAGCAGCCCAAGCTCCGAGACCCAGTACTTC. Its translation is CASSPSSETQYF.

The chain combines TRBV28 with TRBJ2-1; a weak D match, TRBD2 (6 bases). Germline CDR1 and CDR2: MDHEN and SYDVKM. Trimming took off 4 bases at V and 15 bases at J, with 22 bases between the two ends. The length of the CDR3 is 14 residues. CDR3 in DNA: TGTGCCAGCAGTTCTAGACTAGGCCCGGGTAGTCTGTTCTTC. It codes for CASSSRLGPGSLFF.

J is TRBJ2-2 and V is TRBV5-5; D may be TRBD1 (6 bases). The length of the CDR3 is 13 residues. The V end lost 4 bases, the J end lost 5 bases, and 9 bases lay between the germline ends. CDR1 and CDR2 (germline): SGHKS, YYEKEE (reference sequence). The CDR3 DNA sequence: TGTGCCAGCAGCGTAACAGGGACCGGGGAGCTGTTTTTT. This codes for CASSVTGTGELFF.

The chain uses TRBV10-3 and TRBJ1-4, with 8 bases aligning to TRBD1. With V trimmed by 10 bases and J by 2 bases, 12 bases remained unmatched. The germline V gene encodes CDR1 ENHRY and CDR2 SYGVKD. This CDR3 has 16 amino acids. The CDR3 region is CATTLGQGATNEKLFF. The DNA of the CDR3 is TGTGCCACTACACTAGGACAGGGAGCCACTAATGAAAAACTGTTTTTT.

The chain combines TRBV27 with TRBJ2-7, with TRBD2 matching 11 bases. V trimming: 5 bases; J trimming: 6 bases; junction bases outside the gene matches: 6. CDR1 and CDR2 from the germline V gene are MNHEY and SMNVEV (reference sequence). The CDR3 is 14 amino acids. The DNA of the CDR3 is TGTGCCAGCAGTCTTTTAGCGGGAGGGCCCGAGCAGTACTTC. Translated: CASSLLAGGPEQYF.

The rearrangement links TRBV11-2 to TRBJ2-1; TRBD1 agrees at 8 bases. This CDR3 comprises 15 residues. The J segment lost 9 bases and the V segment lost 6 bases, leaving 13 bases of the junction unmatched. Germline loops: CDR1 SGHAT, CDR2 FQNNGV. The CDR3 nucleotides read TGTGCCAGCAGAGCCGGGACAGGCCTTGTTGTTGAGCAGTTCTTC. Its protein is CASRAGTGLVVEQFF.

The V gene is TRBV19, the J gene TRBJ2-7, with 8 positions matching TRBD2. The CDR3 runs to 14 residues. V gave up 4 bases and J gave up 5 bases; unmatched junction bases: 7. Germline V lookup: CDR1 LNHDA, CDR2 SQIVND (reference sequence). CDR3 amino acids: CASSSREGHHEQYF. The DNA of the CDR3 is TGTGCCAGTAGTAGCCGGGAGGGCCACCACGAGCAGTACTTC.

This clone was counted between two and nine times. The chain carries TRBV2 and TRBJ1-1, with D hard to call. CDR1 is SNHLY and CDR2 is FYNNEI in the germline V gene. The germline V and J ends were trimmed by 4 bases and 6 bases, with 12 bases remaining between them. The CDR3 covers 13 residues. The CDR3, as DNA: TGTGCCAGCAGTGTCCTCCGAGGCGCTGAAGCTTTCTTT. Residues: CASSVLRGAEAFF.

V usage is TRBV7-9 and J usage is TRBJ1-4; D is unresolved. Germline V gene sequence: CDR1 SEHNR, CDR2 FQNEAQ (reference sequence). V was trimmed by 4 bases and J by 5 bases, leaving 17 bases between them. The CDR3 spans 16 residues. CDR3 loop: CASSSDSPTLNEKLFF. The CDR3 DNA reads as TGTGCCAGCAGCTCGGATTCTCCGACGTTAAATGAAAAACTGTTTTTT.

Note on this clone: This specimen includes other DNA sequences encoding the same CDR3. The rearrangement joins TRBV5-1 to TRBJ2-5, with unresolved D. This CDR3 comprises 14 residues. Per the germline V gene, CDR1 is SGHRS and CDR2 is YFSETQ. V lost 0 bases and J 0 bases, leaving 6 bases between the germline ends. CDR3 DNA: TGCGCCAGCAGCTTGGTTGGATACCAAGAGACCCAGTACTTC. It translates to CASSLVGYQETQYF.

CDR3 bases: TGTGCCAGCTCACCACAGGGGATTAATGAGCAGTTCTTC. Translation gives CASSPQGINEQFF. The V and J genes are TRBV18 and TRBJ2-1, with D possibly matching TRBD1 (5 bases). The ends were cut back, 1 base at V and 7 bases at J, with 8 bases in the middle. This CDR3 contains 13 residues. CDR1 KGHSH and CDR2 LQKENI come from the germline V gene.

The rearrangement links TRBV6-6 to TRBJ2-1; 8 bases match TRBD2. The germline V gene encodes CDR1 MNHNY and CDR2 SVGAGI (reference sequence). The trim removed 8 bases at V and 9 bases at J, leaving 12 bases unmatched. This CDR3 is 14 amino acids long. CDR3 residues: CASGRSGRTGEQFF. CDR3 in DNA: TGTGCCAGCGGGAGAAGCGGGAGAACGGGTGAGCAGTTCTTC.

The CDR3 loop is CASSSGLAGGMNIQYF. DNA of the CDR3: TGTGCCAGCAGTTCGGGACTAGCGGGAGGGATGAACATTCAGTACTTC. The chain carries TRBV28 and TRBJ2-4; 16 bases fit TRBD2. V gave up 4 bases and J gave up 7 bases; unmatched junction bases: 4. CDR3 length equals 16 residues. Looked up from germline, CDR1 is MDHEN and CDR2 is SYDVKM. Using reference TRBV28 and TRBJ2-4 for the parts outside the CDR3, the full variable domain is DVKVTQSSRYLVKRTGEKVFLECVQDMDHENMFWYRQDPGLGLRLIYFSYDVKMKEKGDIPEGYSVSREKKERFSLILESASTNQTSMYLCASSSGLAGGMNIQYFGAGTRLSVL.

The genes are TRBV28 and TRBJ2-3; the match to TRBD2 covers 11 bases. Germline loops: CDR1 MDHEN, CDR2 SYDVKM. The CDR3 contains 16 residues. The V segment lost 4 bases and the J segment 2 bases; nucleotides outside the gene matches: 5. CDR3 residues: CASSSGTSGYTDTQYF. CDR3 coding DNA: TGTGCCAGCAGTTCCGGGACTAGCGGATACACAGATACGCAGTATTTT.

The chain employs TRBV10-3 and TRBJ1-2; 8 bases are a match to TRBD1. V trimming: 4 bases; J trimming: 6 bases; junction bases outside the gene matches: 10. Germline loops: CDR1 ENHRY, CDR2 SYGVKD. This CDR3 comprises 15 residues. CDR3 protein: CAISATGDNGHGYTF. CDR3 sequence (DNA): TGTGCCATCAGTGCGACAGGGGATAATGGGCATGGCTACACCTTC.

The CDR3 region is CASSGRQGEELFF. CDR3 DNA sequence: TGTGCCAGCAGCGGCAGACAGGGTGAGGAGCTGTTTTTT. The V call is TRBV9, the J call TRBJ2-2; the match to TRBD1 covers 7 bases. The CDR3 runs to 13 residues. From germline, CDR1 is SGDLS and CDR2 YYNGEE. V was clipped by 3 bases and J by 10 bases; unmatched bases: 6.

This clone came up a few times. V usage is TRBV14 and J usage is TRBJ1-2, with TRBD1 matching 9 bases. The CDR3 runs 18 residues. Trimming cost V 4 bases and J 6 bases; bases outside gene matches: 18. CDR1 and CDR2 from the germline V gene are SGHDN and FVKESK. DNA for the CDR3: TGTGCCAGCAGCCCCAGTATCGGGACAGGGCGGAGGGAGGATGGCTACACCTTC. Translation: CASSPSIGTGRREDGYTF. Variable domain in full (rest from reference TRBV14 and TRBJ1-2): EAGVTQFPSHSVIEKGQTVTLRCDPISGHDNLYWYRRVMGKEIKFLLHFVKESKQDESGMPNNRFLAERTGGTYSTLKVQPAELEDSGVYFCASSPSIGTGRREDGYTFGSGTRLTVV.

The J gene is TRBJ1-1, the V gene TRBV5-1; D gene unclear. CDR3 length equals 15 residues. Germline CDR1 SGHRS, CDR2 YFSETQ. Trimming pared 4 bases from V and 0 bases from J, leaving 13 bases between. The CDR3 protein is CASSPAGIVNTEAFF. The CDR3 DNA reads as TGCGCCAGCAGCCCCGCGGGGATTGTGAACACTGAAGCTTTCTTT.

The rearrangement joins TRBV7-3 to TRBJ2-3; 10 nucleotides agree with TRBD2. Germline V CDR1 and CDR2: SGHTA, FQGTGA. CDR3 length equals 14 residues. Losses at the gene ends were 4 bases for V and 4 bases for J; bases not matched to a gene: 2. DNA of the CDR3: TGTGCCAGCAGCTCACTAGCGGGATCAGATACGCAGTATTTT. It encodes CASSSLAGSDTQYF. The complete variable domain, with remaining parts taken from reference TRBV7-3 and TRBJ2-3, reads GAGVSQTPSNKVTEKGKYVELRCDPISGHTALYWYRQSLGQGPEFLIYFQGTGAADDSGLPNDRFFAVRPEGSVSTLKIQRTERGDSAVYLCASSSLAGSDTQYFGPGTRLTVL.